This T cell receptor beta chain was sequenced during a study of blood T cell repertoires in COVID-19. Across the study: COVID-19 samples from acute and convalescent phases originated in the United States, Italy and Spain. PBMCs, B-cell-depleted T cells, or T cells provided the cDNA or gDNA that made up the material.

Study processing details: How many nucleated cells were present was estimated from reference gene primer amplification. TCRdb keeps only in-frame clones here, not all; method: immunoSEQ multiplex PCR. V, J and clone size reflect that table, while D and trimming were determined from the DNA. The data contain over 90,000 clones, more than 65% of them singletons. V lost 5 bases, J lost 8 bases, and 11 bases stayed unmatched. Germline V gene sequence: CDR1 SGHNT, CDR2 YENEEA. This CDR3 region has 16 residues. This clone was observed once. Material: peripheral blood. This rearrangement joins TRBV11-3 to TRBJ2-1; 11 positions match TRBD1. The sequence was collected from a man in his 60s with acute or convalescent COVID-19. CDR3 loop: CASSPLSGQGAHEQFF. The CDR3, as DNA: TGTGCCAGCAGCCCCCTATCTGGACAGGGGGCCCATGAGCAGTTCTTC.